This TCR beta chain was identified during a study of cytomegalovirus exposure and HLA in healthy donors. Findings and caveats of the study: One variant, a missense change in DCLRE1C, was linked in a later analysis to TCR beta V- and J-gene trimming. Cytomegalovirus status, reportedly, was diagnosed with high specificity and sensitivity by the classifier. Per published accounts, TCR beta sequences correctly predicted the HLA-A and HLA-B alleles of most subjects.

Healthy bone marrow donors made up the donor group. Vbeta (60) and Jbeta (13) primers were used in the PCR. Sequenced by immunoSEQ multiplex PCR; TCRdb stores in-frame clones only, minus some. The repertoire holds 80,000 or so clones, with 67% as singletons. Trimming took 7 bases from V and 5 from J; bases not matched to a gene: 13. CDR3 length equals 15 residues. Germline CDR1 reads PRHDT; CDR2 reads FYEKMQ (reference sequence). The sample holds a few counts of this clone. What it recognizes is unknown. The TCR was taken from a woman aged 50 to 60 in good health and CMV-seropositive. Sequencing was done on a sample of PBMCs. V and J are TRBV13 and TRBJ1-1, with 7 bases lining up with TRBD1. The CDR3 region has the DNA TGTGCCAGCACCTTCCAGACAGGGCGATCTACTGAAGCTTTCTTT. Encoded protein: CASTFQTGRSTEAFF.